The clone carrying this T cell receptor beta chain was detected only once. These data belong to a study of blood T cell repertoires in COVID-19. Study summary: Collection of acute and convalescent COVID-19 samples took place in the United States, Italy and Spain. In each case, the material was cDNA or gDNA derived from T cells, B-cell-depleted T cells, or PBMCs.

In the original workflow: Nucleated cell number was recorded as an estimate derived from reference gene primer amplification. The repertoire was sequenced with immunoSEQ multiplex PCR; TCRdb's copy has only in-frame clones and lacks some. That table furnishes V, J and clone size, whereas the DNA furnished D and trimming. The profile covers around 72,000 clones, with roughly 88% appearing a single time and approximately 29% taken by the ten largest. Germline V gene sequence: CDR1 MNHNY, CDR2 SVGAGI (reference sequence). V was shortened by 5 bases and J by 4 bases, with 14 bases between the two germline ends. The CDR3 length is 15 residues.

Source material: peripheral blood. The chain joins TRBV6-6 to TRBJ2-2; D might be TRBD2 (6 bases). This TCR came from a man between 50 and 59 years old with acute or convalescent COVID-19. For the CDR3, the DNA is TGTGCCAGCAGTAAGACGGGGGTAGGCACCGGGGAGCTGTTTTTT. As protein: CASSKTGVGTGELFF.